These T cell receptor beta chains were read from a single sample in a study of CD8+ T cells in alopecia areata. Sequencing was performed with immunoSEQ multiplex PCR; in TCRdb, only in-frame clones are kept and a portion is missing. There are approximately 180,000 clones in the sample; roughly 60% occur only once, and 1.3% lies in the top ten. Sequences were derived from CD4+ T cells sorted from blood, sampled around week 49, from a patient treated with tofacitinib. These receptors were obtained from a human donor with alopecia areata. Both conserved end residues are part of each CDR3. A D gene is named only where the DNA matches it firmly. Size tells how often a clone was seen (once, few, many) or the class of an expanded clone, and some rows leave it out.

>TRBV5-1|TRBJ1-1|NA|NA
CATGPVGSGTEAFF
TGCGCCACCGGTCCGGTAGGGTCTGGCACTGAAGCTTTCTTT
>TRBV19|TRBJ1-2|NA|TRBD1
CASSDRESGYTF
TGTGCCAGTAGCGACAGGGAAAGTGGCTACACCTTC
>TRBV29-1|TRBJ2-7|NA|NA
CSVEVDPGYEQYF
TGCAGCGTTGAAGTAGACCCCGGCTACGAGCAGTACTTC
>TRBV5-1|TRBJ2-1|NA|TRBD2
CASSSSGGSYNEQFF
TGCGCCAGCAGCTCTAGCGGGGGGTCCTACAATGAGCAGTTCTTC
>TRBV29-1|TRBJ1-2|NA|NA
CSVDGNTNYGYTF
TGCAGCGTTGACGGGAACACTAACTATGGCTACACCTTC
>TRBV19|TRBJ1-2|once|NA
CATDGPFYGYTF
TGTGCCACCGACGGACCGTTCTATGGCTACACCTTC
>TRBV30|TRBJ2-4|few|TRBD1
CAWSKGARKNIQYF
TGTGCCTGGAGCAAGGGGGCACGAAAAAACATTCAGTACTTC
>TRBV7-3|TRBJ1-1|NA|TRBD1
CASSPGGTGYTEAFF
TGTGCCAGCAGCCCAGGTGGGACAGGGTATACTGAAGCTTTCTTT
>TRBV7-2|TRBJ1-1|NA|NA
CASSLVFGMNTEAFF
TGTGCCAGCAGCTTAGTTTTTGGGATGAACACTGAAGCTTTCTTT
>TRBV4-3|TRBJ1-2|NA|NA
CASSQEPGTHYGYTF
TGCGCCAGCAGCCAAGAACCGGGCACCCACTATGGCTACACCTTC
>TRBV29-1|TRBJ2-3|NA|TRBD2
CSVVLAGGLDTQYF
TGCAGCGTTGTCCTAGCGGGGGGTTTAGATACGCAGTATTTT
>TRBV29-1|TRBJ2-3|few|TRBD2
CSVFGLAGDTDTQYF
TGCAGCGTCTTCGGACTAGCGGGGGACACAGATACGCAGTATTTT
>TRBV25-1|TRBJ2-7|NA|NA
CASSDRGYEQYF
TGTGCCAGCAGTGACCGAGGCTACGAGCAGTACTTC
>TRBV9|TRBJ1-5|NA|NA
CASSVGKSDNQPQHF
TGTGCCAGCAGCGTAGGAAAATCAGACAATCAGCCCCAGCATTTT
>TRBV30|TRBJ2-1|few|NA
CAWSGPRAPYNEQFF
TGTGCCTGGAGTGGACCTCGGGCCCCCTACAATGAGCAGTTCTTC
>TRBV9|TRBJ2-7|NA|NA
CASSVGGSYEQYF
TGTGCCAGCAGCGTTGGCGGATCCTACGAGCAGTACTTC
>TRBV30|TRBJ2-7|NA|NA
CAWSPGPYEQYF
TGTGCCTGGAGTCCAGGACCCTACGAGCAGTACTTC
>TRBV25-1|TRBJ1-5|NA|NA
CASTPPGANQPQHF
TGTGCCAGCACCCCGCCAGGGGCTAATCAGCCCCAGCATTTT
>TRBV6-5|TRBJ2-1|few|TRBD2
CASNLAGAVHNEQFF
TGTGCCAGCAACCTAGCGGGGGCCGTCCACAATGAGCAGTTCTTC
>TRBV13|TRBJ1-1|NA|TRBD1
CASSPSLDRTPEAFF
TGTGCCAGCAGCCCTAGTCTGGACAGGACCCCTGAAGCTTTCTTT
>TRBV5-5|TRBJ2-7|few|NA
CASSLVVHYEQYF
TGTGCCAGCAGCTTGGTCGTGCACTACGAGCAGTACTTC
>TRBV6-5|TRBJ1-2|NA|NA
CASTNGPRAKGYTF
TGTGCCAGCACCAATGGGCCCAGGGCGAAAGGCTACACCTTC
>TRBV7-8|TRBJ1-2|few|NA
CASSPGPGYGYTF
TGTGCCAGCAGCCCGGGACCGGGGTATGGCTACACCTTC
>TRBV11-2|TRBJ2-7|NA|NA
CASSSMGGSEYF
TGTGCCAGCAGTTCGATGGGGGGCTCGGAGTACTTC
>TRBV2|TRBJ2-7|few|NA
CASSPQGPTYEQYF
TGTGCCAGCAGTCCACAGGGACCAACTTACGAGCAGTACTTC
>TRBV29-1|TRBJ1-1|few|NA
CSVGSDGLLLNTEAFF
TGCAGCGTCGGGAGCGACGGCCTACTTTTGAACACTGAAGCTTTCTTT
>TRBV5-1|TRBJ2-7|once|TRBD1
CASSQRQGGISYEQYF
TGCGCCAGCAGCCAAAGACAGGGGGGAATCTCCTACGAGCAGTACTTC
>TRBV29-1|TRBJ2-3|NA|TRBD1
CSANQGARSDTQYF
TGCAGCGCTAACCAGGGGGCCCGGTCAGATACGCAGTATTTT
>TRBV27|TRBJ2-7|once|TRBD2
CASSSIGGAVSRSYEQYF
TGTGCCAGCAGTTCAATCGGGGGGGCCGTATCTAGGTCCTACGAGCAGTACTTC
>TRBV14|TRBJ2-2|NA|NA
CASSPYGSLNTGELFF
TGTGCCAGCAGCCCCTATGGCAGTCTGAACACCGGGGAGCTGTTTTTT
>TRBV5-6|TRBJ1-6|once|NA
CASSPGTNSPLHF
TGTGCCAGCAGCCCCGGAACCAATTCACCCCTCCACTTT
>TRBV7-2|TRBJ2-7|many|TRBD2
CASSSQRGLAYEQYF
TGTGCCAGCAGCTCACAAAGAGGACTAGCCTACGAGCAGTACTTC
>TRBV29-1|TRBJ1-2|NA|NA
CSVTIPLGQFYGYTF
TGCAGCGTTACCATTCCCTTAGGACAGTTCTATGGCTACACCTTC
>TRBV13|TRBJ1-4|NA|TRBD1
CASSSRTGGSEKLFF
TGTGCCAGCAGCTCCCGTACAGGGGGCAGCGAAAAACTGTTTTTT
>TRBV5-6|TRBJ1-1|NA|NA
CASSFLQGRTEAFF
TGTGCCAGCAGCTTTTTACAGGGTAGGACTGAAGCTTTCTTT
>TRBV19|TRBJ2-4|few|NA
CASSTQGLAKNIQYF
TGTGCCAGTAGTACCCAGGGGCTAGCCAAAAACATTCAGTACTTC
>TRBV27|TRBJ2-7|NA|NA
CASSRREDYEQYF
TGTGCCAGCAGTAGAAGGGAAGACTACGAGCAGTACTTC
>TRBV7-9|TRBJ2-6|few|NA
CATQISGANVLTF
TGTGCCACACAGATTTCTGGGGCCAACGTCCTGACTTTC
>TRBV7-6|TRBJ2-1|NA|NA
CASSLGPGDNEQFF
TGTGCCAGCAGCTTAGGTCCAGGAGACAATGAGCAGTTCTTC
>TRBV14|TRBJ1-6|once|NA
CASSQADMWSSPLHF
TGTGCCAGCAGCCAAGCGGACATGTGGAGTTCACCCCTCCACTTT
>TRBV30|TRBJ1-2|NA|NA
CAWSVLSGYGYTF
TGTGCCTGGAGTGTACTTTCAGGGTATGGCTACACCTTC
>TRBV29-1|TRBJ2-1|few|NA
CSVVLRDFYNEQFF
TGCAGCGTTGTTCTCCGGGACTTCTACAATGAGCAGTTCTTC
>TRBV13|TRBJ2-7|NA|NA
CASSLGYEQYF
TGTGCCAGCAGCTTGGGCTACGAGCAGTACTTC
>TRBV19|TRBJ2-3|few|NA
CASIGGYSTDTQYF
TGTGCCAGTATTGGAGGGTATAGCACAGATACGCAGTATTTT
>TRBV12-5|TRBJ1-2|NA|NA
CASGSGRMVGYTF
TGTGCTAGTGGATCCGGCCGCATGGTAGGCTACACCTTC
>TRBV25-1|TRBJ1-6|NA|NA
CASSRAINSPLHF
TGTGCCAGCAGCCGGGCCATAAATTCACCCCTCCACTTT
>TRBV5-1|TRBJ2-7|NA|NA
CASSFRDTSYEQYF
TGCGCCAGCAGCTTCCGGGACACGTCCTACGAGCAGTACTTC
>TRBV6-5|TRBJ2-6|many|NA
CASSLAGANVLTF
TGTGCCAGCAGTTTGGCAGGGGCCAACGTCCTGACTTTC
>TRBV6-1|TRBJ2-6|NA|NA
CASGRTGSGANVLTF
TGTGCCAGCGGCCGCACGGGGTCTGGGGCCAACGTCCTGACTTTC
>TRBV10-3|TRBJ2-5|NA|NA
CAISETWETQYF
TGTGCCATCAGTGAGACGTGGGAGACCCAGTACTTC
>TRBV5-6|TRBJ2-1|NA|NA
CASSERKTQGNEQFF
TGTGCCAGCAGCGAGCGGAAGACCCAGGGCAATGAGCAGTTCTTC